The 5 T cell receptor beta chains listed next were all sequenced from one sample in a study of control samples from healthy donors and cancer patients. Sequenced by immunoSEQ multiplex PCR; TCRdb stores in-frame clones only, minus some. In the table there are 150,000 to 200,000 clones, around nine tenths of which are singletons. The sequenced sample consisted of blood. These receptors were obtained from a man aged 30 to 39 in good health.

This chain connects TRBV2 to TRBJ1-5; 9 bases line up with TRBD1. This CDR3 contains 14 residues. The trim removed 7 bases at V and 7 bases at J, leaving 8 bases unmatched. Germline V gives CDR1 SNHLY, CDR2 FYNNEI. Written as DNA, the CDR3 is TGTGCCAGCACCGAACAGGGGGCGCGACAGCCCCAGCATTTT. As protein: CASTEQGARQPQHF.

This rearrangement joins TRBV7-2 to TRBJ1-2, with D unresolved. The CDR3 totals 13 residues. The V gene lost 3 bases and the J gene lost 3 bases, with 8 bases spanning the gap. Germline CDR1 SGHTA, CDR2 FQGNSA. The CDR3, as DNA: TGTGCCAGCAGCTTCAGCCGGGACTATGGCTACACCTTC. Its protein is CASSFSRDYGYTF.

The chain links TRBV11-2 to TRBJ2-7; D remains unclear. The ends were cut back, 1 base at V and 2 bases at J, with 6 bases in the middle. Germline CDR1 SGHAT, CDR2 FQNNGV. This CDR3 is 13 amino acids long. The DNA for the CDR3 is TGTGCCAGCAGCTTAGTAGAAACCTACGAGCAGTACTTC. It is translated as CASSLVETYEQYF.

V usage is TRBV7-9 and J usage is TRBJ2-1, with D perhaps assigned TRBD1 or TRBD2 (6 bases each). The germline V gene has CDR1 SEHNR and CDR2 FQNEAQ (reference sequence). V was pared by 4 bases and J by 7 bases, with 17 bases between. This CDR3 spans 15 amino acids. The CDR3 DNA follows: TGTGCCAGCAGCTCTTTCTTAACGGGGGCGAATGAGCAGTTCTTC. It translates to CASSSFLTGANEQFF.

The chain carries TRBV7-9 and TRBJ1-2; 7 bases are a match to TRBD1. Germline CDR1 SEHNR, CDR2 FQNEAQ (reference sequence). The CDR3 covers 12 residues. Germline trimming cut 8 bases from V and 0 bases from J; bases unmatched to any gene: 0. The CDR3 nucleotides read TGTGCCAGCGGGACAGCTAACTATGGCTACACCTTC. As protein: CASGTANYGYTF.